The T cell receptor beta chain under discussion was sequenced for a study of blood T cell repertoires in COVID-19. In the study overall: The study drew acute and convalescent COVID-19 samples from the United States, Italy and Spain. T cells, B-cell-depleted T cells, or PBMCs provided the cDNA or gDNA that served as material.

Source study methods: Amplification of reference gene primers provided the estimated nucleated cell counts. Sequencing used immunoSEQ multiplex PCR; TCRdb keeps in-frame clones, though not all of them. V, J and clone size reflect that table, while D and trimming were determined from the DNA. The repertoire holds approximately 120,000 clones, with approximately 85% as singletons. The sequence was obtained from a human donor in a cohort sampled during active COVID-19. The sample taken for sequencing was peripheral blood.

DNA for the CDR3: TGTGCCAGCAGCTTAGATGGGAGGTATGGCTACACCTTC. It translates to CASSLDGRYGYTF. This chain links TRBV7-2 with TRBJ1-2; D remains ambiguous. The V end was cut by 1 base, the J end by 5 bases, with 8 bases between. The germline V gene has CDR1 SGHTA and CDR2 FQGNSA. The CDR3 length is 13 residues.